This T cell receptor (beta chain) was observed in a study of blood T cell repertoires in COVID-19. Profiling relied on immunoSEQ multiplex PCR, and the TCRdb table lists in-frame clones only, not all of them. The sample carries a few hundred thousand clones, about 85% recorded once. The receptor's source is a woman in her fifties or sixties who had recovered from COVID-19. Sequencing was performed on PBMCs or T cells enriched from blood (not recorded which).

CDR3 in amino acids: CASSFVSGISYEQYF. CDR3 nucleotide sequence: TGCGCCAGCAGCTTTGTTTCAGGGATCTCCTACGAGCAGTACTTC. V gene TRBV5-1 combines with J gene TRBJ2-7, with TRBD1 as a possible D gene (5 bases). With 2 bases removed from V and 0 bases from J, the gap between germline ends came to 12 bases. CDR3 length equals 15 residues. CDR1 SGHRS and CDR2 YFSETQ come from the germline V gene.